This note documents a single TCR beta chain sequence. The antigen this receptor binds is unknown. No much larger clone is present one base from it, and per-base qualities are unavailable. The data derive from a study of T cell responses to AZD1222 COVID-19 vaccine (dated by TCRdb to the early 2020s). About the study as a whole: AZD1222 recipients with second doses at about 4 weeks or about 12 weeks were pooled, because spike-specific TCR depth and breadth did not differ between schedules. TCR sequencing was performed for over 230 trial participants, of whom about 210 were given two doses of AZD1222 and around 25 were given two doses of MenACWY control vaccine. Trial participants were enrolled into age subgroups of 18-55, 56-69 and 70-plus years, which contained 148, 28 and 57 TCR-sequenced participants, respectively. The study at large found these results: The 56-69-year group was small, and its depth increase did not reach significance, likely because of low power. A significant rise in spike-specific TCR breadth and depth was observed after two AZD1222 doses relative to day 0 and relative to MenACWY recipients. The whole spike protein was spanned by vaccine-associated CD4 TCRs, and dominant responses were seen in regions 160-218 and 743-854. Participants were mostly white British and included more females than males, and it was suggested by the authors that clonal diversity may have been underestimated. Conclusions about previously exposed vaccinees were limited because only six or seven AZD1222 recipients were SARS-CoV-2 seropositive at baseline. Because no day 14 peak-response samples were available, repertoires were characterized only after the peak T cell response. Reportedly, almost half of the unique spike-specific TCRs recognized epitopes lying outside the regions that are mutated in the B.1.351 and B.1.1.7 variants.

The CDR3 regions of human TCRbeta chains were analyzed by immunosequencing. The authors' pipeline ran thus. Repertoire TCRs were checked for matches against a reference library of SARS-CoV-2-specific TCRs that had been generated using the MIRA antigen-specificity platform. Breadth meant the fraction of unique TCRs that were SARS-CoV-2-associated, whereas depth meant the fraction of total T cells that were SARS-CoV-2-associated. Using the MIRA data, each spike-specific TCR was mapped to the spike region that the TCR reacts to and placed in a CD4 or CD8 class. Log10-transformed breadth and depth values were compared by one-way ANOVA with Sidak's multiple comparisons tests. TCRdb provides this immuneACCESS table in a form limited to in-frame rearrangements. Some clones are lacking; in checked studies, under half of them reflect an unresolved V gene, and why the rest are absent is not known. V and J calls and clone size follow that table, whereas D and trimming were derived from the DNA. This sample gives 95,000 to 100,000 clones in total; more than 75% of them show up just once. About 15% of the sample lies in the top ten.

Interpreted using the paper, the time point label stands for: baseline before first vaccination. Vaccinee samples were obtained from the UK trials COV001 and COV002, which included a single-blind randomized controlled phase 2/3 trial of AZD1222 (ChAdOx1 nCoV-19) in healthy adults. For TCRbeta chain sequencing, PBMC samples were collected from trial participants at day 0 and at day 28 after the second dose. Taken from the germline V gene, the CDR1 and CDR2 loops are MNHEY and SVGAGI. V is clipped by 6 bases and J by 6 bases, and the sequence between their germline boundaries is 16 bases long. There are 14 amino acids in the CDR3, from cysteine to phenylalanine inclusive. Only the CDR3 portion is preserved as DNA: 42 bases, with reading frame beginning at the first base.

The chain links TRBV6-5 with TRBJ2-3, with a weak D call of TRBD2 (6 bases match). This TCR came from an adult in good health. The sequencing used peripheral blood, collected on day 0 of AZD1222 vaccination. The DNA sequence is as follows: TGTGCCAGCAGGGAGAGCGGTGCGGGGGATACGCAGTATTTT. This sequence encodes CASRESGAGDTQYF.